A selection of T cell receptor beta chains follows, all from one sample in a study of T cells in Graves' hyperthyroidism and ophthalmopathy. TCRdb reanalysed the multiplex PCR reads using MiXCR and keeps one entry per CDR3 protein. Of under 300,000 distinct CDR3 sequences listed, approximately 12% are singletons. Source material: blood. The receptors stem from a woman in her twenties or thirties with Graves' hyperthyroidism that later progressed to Graves' ophthalmopathy. CDR3s include the opening cysteine and the closing phenylalanine or tryptophan. The order of the fields is D gene, J gene, clone size, V gene, CDR3 DNA, CDR3 protein. A D gene is named only where the DNA matches it firmly. Rows may omit the clone size; those that give it use once, few, many or a size class.

TRBD2,TRBJ2-1,many,TRBV14,TGTGCCAGCAGCCTAAGGACTAGCGGATTATACAATGAGCAGTTCTTC,CASSLRTSGLYNEQFF
NA,TRBJ1-2,many,TRBV6-2/TRBV6-3,TGTGCCAGCAGTTACTCGGGGAAAGTTATTGGCTACACCTTC,CASSYSGKVIGYTF
TRBD1,TRBJ2-1,many,TRBV11-3,TGTGCCAGCAGCCCCAGGGGGACGGGTGCTCGGGGTGAGCAGTTCTTC,CASSPRGTGARGEQFF
TRBD2,TRBJ2-5,many,TRBV20-1,TGCAGTGCTGCTAGCGGGCAGGAGACCCAGTACTTC,CSAASGQETQYF
TRBD1,TRBJ2-1,few,TRBV10-3,TGTGCCATCAGCTTAGGACAGGACAATGAGCAGTTCTTC,CAISLGQDNEQFF
NA,TRBJ1-5,many,TRBV27,TGTGCCAGCAGTTTATCGCGGTCGTATGAGCCCCAGCATTTT,CASSLSRSYEPQHF
TRBD2,TRBJ2-3,many,TRBV7-2,TGTGCCAGCAGCCTCGGGACTAGCGGCACAGATACGCAGTATTTT,CASSLGTSGTDTQYF
NA,TRBJ1-2,many,TRBV3-1,TGTGCCAGCAGACAAAACTATGGCTACACCTTC,CASRQNYGYTF
TRBD2,TRBJ2-2,many,TRBV30,TGTGCCTGGAGTCCCAAGGGGACTAGCGGAACCTTAGGCGGGGAGCTGTTTTTT,CAWSPKGTSGTLGGELFF
NA,TRBJ1-2,NA,TRBV30,TGTGCCTGGAGTGTATGGGGACGGTGCAGGGCTGAGGGCTACACCTTC,CAWSVWGRCRAEGYTF
NA,TRBJ1-1,many,TRBV27,TGTGCCAGCAGTCTTCCGGGACGGTCGAACACTGAAGCTTTCTTT,CASSLPGRSNTEAFF
NA,TRBJ1-1,many,TRBV6-5,TGTGCCAGCAGTTACTCGGGGGACCTGAACACTGAAGCTTTCTTT,CASSYSGDLNTEAFF
TRBD2,TRBJ2-3,many,TRBV6-2/TRBV6-3,TGTGCCAGCAGTTACACGATTCTCTGGACTAGCGGGAGTGGAGATACGCAGTATTTT,CASSYTILWTSGSGDTQYF
NA,TRBJ1-5,many,TRBV2,TGTGCCAGCAGAGGCGGGGGCGCGGGCAATCAGCCCCAGCATTTT,CASRGGGAGNQPQHF
NA,TRBJ2-1,NA,TRBV4-1,TGCGCCAGCTGGGGGCACGGTGAGCAGTTCTTC,CASWGHGEQFF
NA,TRBJ1-2,many,TRBV12-3/TRBV12-4,TGTGCCAGCAGTTTAGGCACATATGGCTACACCTTC,CASSLGTYGYTF
NA,TRBJ2-3,many,TRBV28,TGTGCCAGCAGCGGGACGGTTCAAAGCACAGATACGCAGTATTTT,CASSGTVQSTDTQYF
TRBD1,TRBJ1-6,many,TRBV30,TGTGCCTGGAGTGTCGGGACAGCCTTAATCCACTTT,CAWSVGTALIHF
NA,TRBJ2-7,NA,TRBV10-3,TGTGCCATCAGTGCGAAGGCGGGGTACGAGCAGTACTTC,CAISAKAGYEQYF
TRBD2,TRBJ2-7,few,TRBV7-9,TGTGCCAGCAGCTTAGCCACTAGCGGGCCTACCTACGAGCAGTACTTC,CASSLATSGPTYEQYF
TRBD1,TRBJ1-3,NA,TRBV6-5,TGTGCCAGCAGTTACTCTAGGGACAGGTCTTTCCCCATATATTTT,CASSYSRDRSFPIYF
NA,TRBJ2-5,many,TRBV12-3/TRBV12-4,TGTGCCAGCAGCCCAACAGAAGAGACCCAGTACTTC,CASSPTEETQYF
TRBD1,TRBJ2-3,NA,TRBV13,TGTGCCAGCAGCTTAGGCGGACAGGAAAGCACAGATACGCAGTATTTT,CASSLGGQESTDTQYF
NA,TRBJ2-7,many,TRBV2,TGTGCCAGCAGTGAAAACAACCTCTACGAGCAGTACTTC,CASSENNLYEQYF
NA,TRBJ1-6,few,TRBV7-9,TGTGCCAGCAGCTTAGTAGGGGCAAATCCACCCCTCCACTTT,CASSLVGANPPLHF
TRBD1,TRBJ2-3,many,TRBV7-3,TGTGCCAGCAGCTACACAGGGGGAAATACGCAGTATTTT,CASSYTGGNTQYF
NA,TRBJ2-7,many,TRBV7-9,TGTGCCAGCAGCCAGGACTTCTACGAGCAGTACTTC,CASSQDFYEQYF
TRBD2,TRBJ2-1,NA,TRBV4-2,TGTGCCAGCAGCCAGACTAGCGGGGGGGTGGAGGAGCAGTTCTTC,CASSQTSGGVEEQFF
NA,TRBJ2-7,NA,TRBV19,TGTGCCAGTAGTGGTAACCCAGGGGACTCCTACGAGCAGTACTTC,CASSGNPGDSYEQYF
TRBD2,TRBJ2-2,many,TRBV6-2/TRBV6-3,TGTGCCAGCAGTTTAGCGACCGGGACTAGAGATACCGGGGAGCTGTTTTTT,CASSLATGTRDTGELFF
TRBD1,TRBJ1-1,many,TRBV12-3/TRBV12-4,TGTGCCAGCAGTTTTACAGGGGAAGGGGTACTTGAAGCTTTCTTT,CASSFTGEGVLEAFF
NA,TRBJ1-1,many,TRBV2,TGTGCCAGCATGGGGGTCGGAGACACTGAAGCTTTCTTT,CASMGVGDTEAFF
TRBD2,TRBJ2-5,few,TRBV24-1,TGTGCCACCAGTGACCAGAGGGGCGTAGCGGGAGGGCAAGAGACCCAGTACTTC,CATSDQRGVAGGQETQYF
NA,TRBJ1-2,many,TRBV12-3/TRBV12-4,TGTGCCAGCAGTTCTCCGTCCGCTAACTATGGCTACACCTTC,CASSSPSANYGYTF
NA,TRBJ1-6,many,TRBV27,TGTGCCAGCAGTTTATCGCGGGGGGGTAATTCACCCCTCCACTTT,CASSLSRGGNSPLHF
TRBD1,TRBJ2-1,few,TRBV24-1,TGTGCCACCAGCCGGACAGGGGGTAACAATGAGCAGTTCTTC,CATSRTGGNNEQFF
NA,TRBJ1-6,many,TRBV3-1,TGTGCCAGCAGCCAGGATTCAGGGGCGCGGGGTTATTCACCCCTCCACTTT,CASSQDSGARGYSPLHF
NA,TRBJ1-3,NA,TRBV24-1,TGTGCCACCAGTGACCCGAAGGGGTCTGGAAACACCATATATTTT,CATSDPKGSGNTIYF
NA,TRBJ2-5,many,TRBV7-2,TGTGCCAGCAGCTTAGCGTTTATGGAGTGGGAGACCCAGTACTTC,CASSLAFMEWETQYF
NA,TRBJ1-5,many,TRBV6-1,TGTGCCAGCAGCCAAACGGTGGGTCAGCCCCAGCATTTT,CASSQTVGQPQHF
TRBD2,TRBJ2-7,many,TRBV4-2,TGTGCCAGCAGCCAAGATGTATCACTAGCGGAGTACGAGCAGTACTTC,CASSQDVSLAEYEQYF
TRBD1,TRBJ1-1,few,TRBV4-1,TGCGCCAGCAGCTATAGCTCGGGACAGCTGAACACTGAAGCTTTCTTT,CASSYSSGQLNTEAFF
TRBD2,TRBJ2-1,many,TRBV12-3/TRBV12-4,TGTGCCAGCGGGTGGACTAGCGGGAGAAGCAGCTCCTACAATGAGCAGTTCTTC,CASGWTSGRSSSYNEQFF
NA,TRBJ2-1,NA,TRBV6-1,TGTGCCAGCAGACCACCTAGCGATGAGCAGTTCTTC,CASRPPSDEQFF
NA,TRBJ1-1,few,TRBV4-3,TGCGCCAGCAGCCAAGAAACGGGAGGGGCTCGCGCTGAAGCTTTCTTT,CASSQETGGARAEAFF
TRBD2,TRBJ2-5,NA,TRBV2,TGTGTCAGCAGTAGCACTAGCGGGGCGGAGACCCAGTACTTC,CVSSSTSGAETQYF
NA,TRBJ1-2,many,TRBV18,TGTGCCAGCTCACCACCGGGAGGGGATGGCTACACCTTC,CASSPPGGDGYTF
NA,TRBJ1-3,NA,TRBV20-1,TGCGGAGGGGTGGGCCCTGGAAACACCATATATTTT,CGGVGPGNTIYF
NA,TRBJ2-7,few,TRBV2,TGTGCCAGCAGTGAAGCACCGACTAGCTACGAGCAGTACTTC,CASSEAPTSYEQYF
NA,TRBJ2-7,many,TRBV7-6,TGTGCCAGCAGCTTAGGGCCCCCCGGGCACGAGCAGTACTTC,CASSLGPPGHEQYF
NA,TRBJ1-1,many,TRBV10-3,TGTGCCATCAGCTTTAGTGAAGCTTTCTTT,CAISFSEAFF
NA,TRBJ1-5,many,TRBV12-3/TRBV12-4,TGTGCCAGCAGTTTAGGGGGCGAAAATATTCAGCCCCAGCATTTT,CASSLGGENIQPQHF
TRBD2,TRBJ2-2,many,TRBV11-2,TGTGCCAGCAGCTTACCCCTAGCGGGAAGCACCGGGGAGCTGTTTTTT,CASSLPLAGSTGELFF
NA,TRBJ2-6,few,TRBV12-3/TRBV12-4,TGTGCCAGCACCAATCCAAGTGGGCCTGGGGCCAACGTCCTGACTTTC,CASTNPSGPGANVLTF
TRBD1,TRBJ2-3,many,TRBV28,TGTGCCAGCAGTCCCCGACAGGGTTCAAGCACAGATACGCAGTATTTT,CASSPRQGSSTDTQYF
TRBD2,TRBJ2-1,many,TRBV6-2/TRBV6-3,TGTGCCAGCAGTCCCAATAGCGGGAGTCCGACCAATGAGCAGTTCTTC,CASSPNSGSPTNEQFF
NA,TRBJ2-5,many,TRBV7-2,TGTGCCAGCAGCTTAGGCTCGTGGTCCGGAGAGACCCAGTACTTC,CASSLGSWSGETQYF
TRBD1,TRBJ2-2,many,TRBV20-1,TGCAGTGCTCCCGGGACAGGGAACACCGGGGAGCTGTTTTTT,CSAPGTGNTGELFF